This record covers a single T cell receptor (beta chain). Its target is unknown. The source of the sample is a study of OX40 agonist ivuxolimab in advanced cancers. Whole-study context: The patients received ivuxolimab by intravenous route every 2 weeks at 0.01 to 10 mg/kg. Study results and caveats: Expanded peripheral T cell antigen specificity was not determined. CD4+ and CD8+ blood T cells expanded clonally by week 6 at 0.1 to 3.0 mg/kg.

Trimming took off 3 bases at V and 5 bases at J, with 21 bases between the two ends. The CDR3 has 16 residues. CDR1 SQVTM and CDR2 ANQGSEA come from the germline V gene. Data came from immunoSEQ multiplex PCR; TCRdb stores just in-frame clones and leaves some out. The profile covers about 42,000 clones, with approximately 90% appearing a single time and roughly 4.5% taken by the ten largest. This receptor was taken from an adult with an advanced solid tumor such as melanoma, head and neck, liver or kidney cancer. The V and J genes are TRBV29-1 and TRBJ2-3; tentatively, D is TRBD1 or TRBD2 (5 bases each). The sample consisted of CD4+ or CD8+ T cells sorted from blood, taken in a trial of the OX40 agonist ivuxolimab. The CDR3 region has the DNA TGCAGCGTTGATATTACAAGGGGCGGTGGGGGAGATACGCAGTATTTT. This gives the protein CSVDITRGGGGDTQYF.